The entry that follows covers one T cell receptor (beta chain) sequence. Up to 2 weeks before entering the study, exposed participants had met a COVID-19 case. The record originates from a study of blood T cell repertoires in COVID-19. Study context: The cDNA or gDNA used as material had been derived from T cells, B-cell-depleted T cells, or PBMCs.

Deletions cut 0 bases from V and 4 bases from J, with 8 bases between. The CDR3 extends over 14 amino acids. Germline assignment: CDR1 SGHRS and CDR2 YFSETQ. Data came from immunoSEQ multiplex PCR; TCRdb stores just in-frame clones and leaves some out. The repertoire holds about 260,000 clones, 85% to 90% seen once, with 0.87% in the top ten. The genes are TRBV5-1 and TRBJ1-3; D gene ambiguous. The clonotype was recovered from a man aged 45 to 65 who had been exposed to COVID-19. Sequencing was carried out using PBMCs or T cells enriched from blood (not recorded which). CDR3 region: CASSLVRGGNTIYF. CDR3 DNA sequence: TGCGCCAGCAGCTTGGTACGAGGCGGAAACACCATATATTTT. Looking up the rest from reference TRBV5-1 and TRBJ1-3 gives the full variable domain: KAGVTQTPRYLIKTRGQQVTLSCSPISGHRSVSWYQQTPGQGLQFLFEYFSETQRNKGNFPGRFSGRQFSNSRSEMNVSTLELGDSALYLCASSLVRGGNTIYFGEGSWLTVV.